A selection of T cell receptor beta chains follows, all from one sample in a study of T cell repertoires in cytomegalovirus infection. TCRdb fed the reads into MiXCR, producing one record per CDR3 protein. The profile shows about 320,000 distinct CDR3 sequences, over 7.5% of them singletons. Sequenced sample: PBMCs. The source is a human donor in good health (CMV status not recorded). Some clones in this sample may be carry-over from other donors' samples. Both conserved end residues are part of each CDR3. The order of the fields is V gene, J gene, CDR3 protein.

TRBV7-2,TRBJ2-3,CASSQADSGRADTQYF
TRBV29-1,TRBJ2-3,CSLVIAGISTDTQYF
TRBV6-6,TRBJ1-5,CASSYGQGGSNQPQHF
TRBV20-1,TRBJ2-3,CSASRGRLDTQYF
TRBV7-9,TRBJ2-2,CASSTRDRGNTGELFF
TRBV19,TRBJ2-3,CASSIQYTDTQYF
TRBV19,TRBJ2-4,CASSYTITSIQYF
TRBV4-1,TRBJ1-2,CASSQYTGQGNYGYTF
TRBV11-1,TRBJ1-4,CASSLDSANEKLFF
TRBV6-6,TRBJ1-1,CASSWGRGNTEAFF
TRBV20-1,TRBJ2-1,CSARDTSGGDNEQFF
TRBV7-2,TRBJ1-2,CASSPEQGSTNYGYTF
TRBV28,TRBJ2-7,CASSSSGGGSYEQYF
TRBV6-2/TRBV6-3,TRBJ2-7,CASSLRGVFNEQYF
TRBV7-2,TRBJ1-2,CASSLGRQGHGYTF
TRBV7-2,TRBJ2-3,CASSLGLGGDTQYF
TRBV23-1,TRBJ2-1,CASSQSGGQGLWNEQFF
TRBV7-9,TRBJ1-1,CASSSTAGSVNTEAFF
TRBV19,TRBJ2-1,CASSIVAGGSQWQFF
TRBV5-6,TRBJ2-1,CASSLLGTRAIGEQFF
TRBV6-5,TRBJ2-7,CASSYSRQVLWEQYF
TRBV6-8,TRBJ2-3,CASIGSGGPKRDTQYF
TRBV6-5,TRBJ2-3,CASSPLWVAGGTDTQYF
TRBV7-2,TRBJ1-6,CASSMTAAMGSPLHF
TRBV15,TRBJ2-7,CATSSAPGLVYEQYF
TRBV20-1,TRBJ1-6,CSPQGAENYSPLHF
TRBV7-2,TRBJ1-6,CASSRTLRAPLHF
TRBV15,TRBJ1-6,CATSTLGGRVNSPLHF
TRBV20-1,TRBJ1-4,CSARRTESEKLFF
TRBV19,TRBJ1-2,CASSSAGTAFYGYTF
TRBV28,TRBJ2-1,CASSLLREKGEQFF
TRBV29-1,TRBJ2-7,CSGGGGSRHEQYF
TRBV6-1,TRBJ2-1,CASSGGRGANEQFF
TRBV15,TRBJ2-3,CATSELGQGDTDTQYF
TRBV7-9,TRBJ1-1,CASSLEGREDEAFF
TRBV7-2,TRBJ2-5,CASSWGRQETQYF
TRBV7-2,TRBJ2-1,CASSLSGRAGSYNEQFF
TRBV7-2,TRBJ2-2,CASSMDTGELFF
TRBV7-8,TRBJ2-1,CASSLSTGFSYNEQFF
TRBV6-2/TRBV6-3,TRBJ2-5,CASSSPPETQYF
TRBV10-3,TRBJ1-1,CAISGTANTEAFF
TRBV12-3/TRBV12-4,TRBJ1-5,CASSFLGQYNQPQHF
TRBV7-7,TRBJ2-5,CASSFGLAGEETQYF
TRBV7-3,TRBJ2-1,CASSPFGGGYNEQFF
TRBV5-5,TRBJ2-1,CASSLVASASGIYEQFF
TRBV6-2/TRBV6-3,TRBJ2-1,CASRAGGNNEQFF
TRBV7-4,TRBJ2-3,CASSSSEPDRPLSTDTQYF
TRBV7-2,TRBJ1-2,CASSWTVVYGYTF